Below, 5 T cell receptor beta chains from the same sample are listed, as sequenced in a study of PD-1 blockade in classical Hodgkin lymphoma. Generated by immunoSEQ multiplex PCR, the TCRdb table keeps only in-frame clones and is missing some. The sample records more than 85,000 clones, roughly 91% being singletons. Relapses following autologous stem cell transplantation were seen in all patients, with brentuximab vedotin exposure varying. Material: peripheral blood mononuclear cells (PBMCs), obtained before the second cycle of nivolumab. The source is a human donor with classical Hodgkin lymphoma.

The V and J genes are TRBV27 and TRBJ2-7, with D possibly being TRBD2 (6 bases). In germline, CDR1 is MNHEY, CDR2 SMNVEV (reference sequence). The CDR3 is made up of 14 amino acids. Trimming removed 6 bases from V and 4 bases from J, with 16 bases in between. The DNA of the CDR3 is TGTGCCAGCAGACCCGTGGGAGGCATTTACGAGCAGTACTTC. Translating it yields CASRPVGGIYEQYF.

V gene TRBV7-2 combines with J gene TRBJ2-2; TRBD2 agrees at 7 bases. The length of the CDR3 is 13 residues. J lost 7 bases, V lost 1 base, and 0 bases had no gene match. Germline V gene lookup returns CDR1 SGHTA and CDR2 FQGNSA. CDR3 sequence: CASSLGTSGELFF. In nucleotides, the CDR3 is TGTGCCAGCAGCTTAGGGACTAGCGGGGAGCTGTTTTTT.

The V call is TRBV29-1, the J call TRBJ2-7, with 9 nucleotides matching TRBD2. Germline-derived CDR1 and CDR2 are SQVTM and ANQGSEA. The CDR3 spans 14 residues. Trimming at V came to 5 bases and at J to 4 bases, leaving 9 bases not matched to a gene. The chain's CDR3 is CSVRESSGTYEQYF. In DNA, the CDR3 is TGCAGCGTTCGAGAGTCTAGCGGGACTTACGAGCAGTACTTC.

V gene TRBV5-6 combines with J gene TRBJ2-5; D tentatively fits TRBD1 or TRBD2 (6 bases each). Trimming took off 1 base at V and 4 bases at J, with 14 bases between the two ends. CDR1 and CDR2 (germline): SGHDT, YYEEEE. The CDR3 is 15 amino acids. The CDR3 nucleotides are TGTGCCAGCAGCTTGACGGGGGCTGTTGTAGAGACCCAGTACTTC. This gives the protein CASSLTGAVVETQYF.

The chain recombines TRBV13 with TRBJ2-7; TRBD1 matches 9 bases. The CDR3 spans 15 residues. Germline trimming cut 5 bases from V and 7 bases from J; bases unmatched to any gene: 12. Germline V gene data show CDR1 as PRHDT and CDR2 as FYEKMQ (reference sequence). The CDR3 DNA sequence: TGTGCCAGCAGCCCAGGGGGACAGGGAAAGCAAGAGCAGTACTTC. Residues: CASSPGGQGKQEQYF.